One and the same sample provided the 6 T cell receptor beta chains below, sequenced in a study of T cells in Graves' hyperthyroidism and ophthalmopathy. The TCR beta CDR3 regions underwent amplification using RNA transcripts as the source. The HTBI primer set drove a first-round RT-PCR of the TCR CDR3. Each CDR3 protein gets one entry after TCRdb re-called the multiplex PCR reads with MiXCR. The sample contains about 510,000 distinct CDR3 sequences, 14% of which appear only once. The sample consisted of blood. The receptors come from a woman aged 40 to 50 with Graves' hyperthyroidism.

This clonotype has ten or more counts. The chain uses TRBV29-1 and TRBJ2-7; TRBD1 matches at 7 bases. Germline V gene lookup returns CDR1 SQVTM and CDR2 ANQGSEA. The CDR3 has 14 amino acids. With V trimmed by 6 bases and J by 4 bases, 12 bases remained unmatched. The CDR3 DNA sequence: TGCAGCGTAACATGGGACAGTGAATTATACGAGCAGTACTTC. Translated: CSVTWDSELYEQYF.

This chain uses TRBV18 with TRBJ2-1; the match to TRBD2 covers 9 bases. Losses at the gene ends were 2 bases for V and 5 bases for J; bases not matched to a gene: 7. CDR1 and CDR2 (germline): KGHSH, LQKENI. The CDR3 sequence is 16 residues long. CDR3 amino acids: CASSPRAGGGNNEQFF. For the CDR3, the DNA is TGTGCCAGCTCACCAAGGGCGGGAGGGGGCAACAATGAGCAGTTCTTC.

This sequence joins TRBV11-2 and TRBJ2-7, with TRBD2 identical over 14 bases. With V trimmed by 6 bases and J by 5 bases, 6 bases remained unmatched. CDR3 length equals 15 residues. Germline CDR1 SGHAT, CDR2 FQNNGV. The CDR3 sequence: CASRRLAGGPNEQYF. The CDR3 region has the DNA TGTGCCAGCAGAAGACTAGCGGGAGGGCCGAACGAGCAGTACTTC.

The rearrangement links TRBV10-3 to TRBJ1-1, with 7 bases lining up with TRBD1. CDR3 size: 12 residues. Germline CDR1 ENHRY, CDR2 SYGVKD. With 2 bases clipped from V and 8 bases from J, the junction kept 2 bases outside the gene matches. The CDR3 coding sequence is TGTGCCATCAGTGAGGGGACAGCCGAAGCTTTCTTT. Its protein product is CAISEGTAEAFF.

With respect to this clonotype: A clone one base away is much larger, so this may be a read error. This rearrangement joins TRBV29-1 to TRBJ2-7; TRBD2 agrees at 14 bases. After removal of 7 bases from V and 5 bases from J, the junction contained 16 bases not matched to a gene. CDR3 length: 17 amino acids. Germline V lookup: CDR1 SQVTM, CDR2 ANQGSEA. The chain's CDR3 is CSALGRGLAGELHEQYF. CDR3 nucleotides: TGCAGCGCCCTGGGGAGGGGACTAGCGGGAGAGCTCCACGAGCAGTACTTC.

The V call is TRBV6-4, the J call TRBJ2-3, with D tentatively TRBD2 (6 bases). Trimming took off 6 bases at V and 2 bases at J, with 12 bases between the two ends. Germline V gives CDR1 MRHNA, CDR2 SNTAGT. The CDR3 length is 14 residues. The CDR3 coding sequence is TGTGCCAGCAGCCGGGACTTGCACACAGATACGCAGTATTTT. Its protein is CASSRDLHTDTQYF.